Presented here are 30 T cell receptor beta chains from one specimen sequenced in a study of blood T cell repertoires in COVID-19. Using immunoSEQ multiplex PCR, the repertoire was profiled, and TCRdb retains in-frame clones only, with some absent. Of over 200,000 clones in the sample, more than 75% were seen once. Sequenced sample: peripheral blood. The receptors come from a man aged 40-49 years with active or convalescent COVID-19.

The chain employs TRBV29-1 and TRBJ2-7; 7 nucleotides match TRBD2. V lost 8 bases to trimming and J lost 0 bases; unmatched junction nucleotides: 4. CDR3 length: 12 residues. The germline gives CDR1 SQVTM, CDR2 ANQGSEA. The chain's CDR3 is CSFRTSSYEQYF. The DNA for the CDR3 is TGCAGCTTCCGGACTAGCTCCTACGAGCAGTACTTC.

The chain carries TRBV24-1 and TRBJ1-5, with D possibly being TRBD1 (6 bases). Germline V gives CDR1 KGHDR, CDR2 SFDVKD. CDR3 length: 13 residues. Trimming pared 0 bases from V and 9 bases from J, leaving 8 bases between. The CDR3 sequence is CATSDLRGGPQHF. The CDR3 DNA is TGTGCCACCAGTGATTTGCGAGGGGGGCCCCAGCATTTT.

V and J are TRBV29-1 and TRBJ2-5; weak D call: TRBD1 (6 bases). Germline V CDR1 and CDR2: SQVTM, ANQGSEA. The V gene lost 3 bases and the J gene lost 0 bases, with 11 bases spanning the gap. The CDR3 contains 14 residues. The CDR3 region has the DNA TGCAGCGTTGATATGGGGGCCCACCAAGAGACCCAGTACTTC. Translated, it gives CSVDMGAHQETQYF.

The genes are TRBV7-8 and TRBJ2-7; possibly TRBD1 for D (6 bases). The CDR3 loop spans 18 amino acids. Per germline, CDR1 SGHVS and CDR2 FQNEAQ. V was pared by 1 base and J by 5 bases, with 24 bases between. The CDR3 is CASSLVGGQPVLFHEQYF. CDR3 DNA: TGTGCCAGCAGCTTAGTAGGGGGACAACCCGTTCTCTTCCACGAGCAGTACTTC.

V usage is TRBV11-2 and J usage is TRBJ1-3, with D tentatively TRBD1 (5 bases). CDR1 and CDR2 from the germline V gene are SGHAT and FQNNGV. This CDR3 is built from 14 residues. Trimming took 7 bases from V and 0 from J, leaving 10 bases between them. This CDR3 is CASMGRSSGNTIYF. CDR3 nucleotides: TGTGCCAGCATGGGGCGCAGCTCTGGAAACACCATATATTTT.

This clone rates as medium-sized. The chain uses TRBV28 and TRBJ1-6; 12 nucleotides match TRBD1. The V gene's germline CDR1 is MDHEN and CDR2 SYDVKM. Losses at the gene ends were 3 bases for V and 9 bases for J; bases not matched to a gene: 6. This CDR3 is built from 16 residues. The CDR3, as DNA: TGTGCCAGCAGTTTGGGCGGGACAGGGGGCTTTTCACCCCTCCACTTT. This translates into CASSLGGTGGFSPLHF.

The chain is built from TRBV9 and TRBJ2-3, with D tentatively TRBD1 (5 bases). There are 17 residues in the CDR3. Germline loops: CDR1 SGDLS, CDR2 YYNGEE. The V end lost 2 bases, the J end lost 0 bases, and 16 bases lay between the germline ends. This CDR3 reads CASSVLGARRSTDTQYF. CDR3 sequence (DNA): TGTGCCAGCAGCGTTCTAGGGGCCCGGCGAAGCACAGATACGCAGTATTTT.

The rearrangement uses TRBV9 and TRBJ2-3; no firm D call. V gave up 1 base and J gave up 2 bases, with 8 bases separating them. Germline assignment: CDR1 SGDLS and CDR2 YYNGEE. The CDR3 consists of 14 residues. DNA of the CDR3: TGTGCCAGCAGCGTACAGGAATCCACAGATACGCAGTATTTT. The encoded protein is CASSVQESTDTQYF. Full variable domain (outside the CDR3, taken from reference TRBV9 and TRBJ2-3): DSGVTQTPKHLITATGQRVTLRCSPRSGDLSVYWYQQSLDQGLQFLIQYYNGEERAKGNILERFSAQQFPDLHSELNLSSLELGDSALYFCASSVQESTDTQYFGPGTRLTVL.

The chain uses TRBV3-1 (or the pseudogene TRBV3-2) and TRBJ2-4; 11 bases match TRBD2. This CDR3 has 12 residues. Germline V gives CDR1 LGHDT, CDR2 YNNKEL (reference sequence). Trimming removed 4 bases from V and 13 bases from J; junction bases left unmatched: 3. Here the CDR3 DNA reads TGTGCCAGCAGCCTGACTAGCGGGAAACAGTACTTC. This sequence encodes CASSLTSGKQYF.

The V call is TRBV4-2, the J call TRBJ2-7; tentative D call: TRBD2 (6 bases). This CDR3 is built from 15 residues. V lost 0 bases and J 5 bases, leaving 14 bases between the germline ends. Per the germline V gene, CDR1 is LGHNA and CDR2 is YNFKEQ. The CDR3 sequence: CASSQDRPPGDEQYF. The CDR3 DNA sequence: TGTGCCAGCAGCCAAGATCGACCTCCGGGGGACGAGCAGTACTTC.

The rearrangement uses TRBV11-2 and TRBJ2-1; 7 bases are shared with TRBD2. Losses at the gene ends were 3 bases for V and 3 bases for J; bases not matched to a gene: 5. Germline CDR1 is SGHAT and CDR2 is FQNNGV. The CDR3 has 15 residues. The chain's CDR3 is CASSLGGGIYNEQFF. CDR3 in DNA: TGTGCCAGCAGCTTGGGCGGGGGAATCTACAATGAGCAGTTCTTC.

V is TRBV27 and J is TRBJ1-5, with 10 bases lining up with TRBD1. The CDR3 sequence is 15 residues long. Germline V gene sequence: CDR1 MNHEY, CDR2 SMNVEV (reference sequence). J was trimmed by 7 bases and V by 3 bases; bases with no gene match: 6. The CDR3 protein is CASSFGTGAGQPQHF. The CDR3 nucleotides read TGTGCCAGCAGTTTTGGGACAGGGGCTGGACAGCCCCAGCATTTT.

The chain employs TRBV5-1 and TRBJ1-2; 9 bases fit TRBD1. Germline V gene sequence: CDR1 SGHRS, CDR2 YFSETQ. V lost 0 bases, J lost 8 bases, and 5 bases stayed unmatched. The CDR3 totals 14 residues. Here the CDR3 reads CASSLEGTGRGYTF. The CDR3 DNA sequence: TGCGCCAGCAGCTTGGAAGGGACAGGGAGGGGCTACACCTTC.

CDR3 protein: CAWSESGEQYF. The CDR3, as DNA: TGTGCCTGGAGTGAATCGGGAGAGCAGTACTTC. This chain links TRBV30 with TRBJ2-7; D possibly corresponds to TRBD2 (5 bases). The CDR3 contains 11 residues. V was shortened by 1 base and J by 7 bases, with 8 bases between the two germline ends. Looked up from germline, CDR1 is GTSNPN and CDR2 is SVGIG (reference sequence). The full variable domain, its missing parts supplied by reference TRBV30 and TRBJ2-7, is SQTIHQWPATLVQPVGSPLSLECTVEGTSNPNLYWYRQAAGRGLQLLFYSVGIGQISSEVPQNLSASRPQDRQFILSSKKLLLSDSGFYLCAWSESGEQYFGPGTRLTVT.

The chain has TRBV5-1 and TRBJ2-2, with 10 bases matching TRBD2. CDR3 length: 17 amino acids. CDR1 and CDR2 from the germline V gene are SGHRS and YFSETQ. V shed 7 bases, J shed 2 bases, and the junction held 11 bases outside the gene matches. The CDR3 region is CASSWGLAGVNTGELFF. CDR3 DNA: TGCGCCAGCTCATGGGGGCTAGCGGGGGTAAACACCGGGGAGCTGTTTTTT.

This rearrangement joins TRBV6-5 to TRBJ1-2; D unclear. Trimming left V 0 bases short and J 0 bases short, with 5 bases between. Germline CDR1 reads MNHEY; CDR2 reads SVGAGI. The CDR3 has 14 amino acids. The DNA for the CDR3 is TGTGCCAGCAGTTACTCCGGGGCTAACTATGGCTACACCTTC. Encoded protein: CASSYSGANYGYTF.

The J gene is TRBJ2-1, the V gene TRBV10-3, with 8 positions matching TRBD1. The germline V gene encodes CDR1 ENHRY and CDR2 SYGVKD. The CDR3 length is 15 residues. V was clipped by 2 bases and J by 8 bases; unmatched bases: 8. The CDR3 spells CAISERTGFSHEQFF. In nucleotides, the CDR3 is TGTGCCATCAGTGAGCGGACAGGGTTCTCTCATGAGCAGTTCTTC.

J is TRBJ2-1 and V is TRBV28; D gene ambiguous. Germline lookup yields CDR1 MDHEN and CDR2 SYDVKM. This CDR3 has 15 residues. V shed 2 bases and J shed 4 bases, with 12 bases lying between them. CDR3 nucleotides: TGTGCCAGCAGTTTAACGCAGATATCTTACAATGAGCAGTTCTTC. Encoded protein: CASSLTQISYNEQFF.

The chain uses TRBV28 and TRBJ2-7; no clear D. The CDR3 loop spans 12 amino acids. The germline V gene encodes CDR1 MDHEN and CDR2 SYDVKM. Between the trimmed V and J ends, which lost 2 bases and 7 bases, there was a span of 9 bases. The CDR3 here is CASSLTGAEQYF. The CDR3 nucleotides are TGTGCCAGCAGTTTAACGGGTGCGGAGCAGTACTTC.

This clone was observed a few times. This chain uses TRBV28 with TRBJ1-1; perhaps TRBD1 as D (5 bases). The CDR3 is 18 residues long. V was pared by 7 bases and J by 0 bases, with 24 bases between. The germline V gene encodes CDR1 MDHEN and CDR2 SYDVKM. The CDR3 spells CASTLGPVTLLMNTEAFF. In nucleotides, the CDR3 is TGTGCCAGCACCTTGGGGCCGGTCACTTTGCTCATGAACACTGAAGCTTTCTTT.

J is TRBJ2-7 and V is TRBV6-5; tentatively, D is TRBD2 (7 bases). The V gene lost 7 bases and the J gene lost 7 bases, with 11 bases spanning the gap. This CDR3 contains 11 residues. Germline V gene sequence: CDR1 MNHEY, CDR2 SVGAGI. DNA for the CDR3: TGTGCCAGCAAACAGGGAGGGGAGCAGTACTTC. It yields the protein CASKQGGEQYF.

This clone turned up a few times. V gene TRBV29-1 combines with J gene TRBJ1-2; no definite D call. The CDR3 totals 14 residues. Looked up from germline, CDR1 is SQVTM and CDR2 is ANQGSEA. The ends were cut back, 5 bases at V and 6 bases at J, with 19 bases in the middle. DNA for the CDR3: TGCAGCGTTTCGTGGGGAGGGCCAGGTAATGGCTACACCTTC. It specifies CSVSWGGPGNGYTF.

The chain has TRBV10-2 and TRBJ2-1, with 8 positions matching TRBD2. J lost 8 bases, V lost 7 bases, and 10 bases had no gene match. This CDR3 is 14 amino acids long. The germline V gene has CDR1 WSHSY and CDR2 SAAADI. For the CDR3, the DNA is TGCGCCAGCACCCTTCCCGGGGGGGTCGATGAGCAGTTCTTC. Its protein product is CASTLPGGVDEQFF.

The CDR3 loop is CASRDGTSRAQTQYF. CDR3 nucleotides: TGTGCCAGCAGGGACGGGACTAGCCGCGCCCAGACCCAGTACTTC. V is TRBV7-2 and J is TRBJ2-5; 9 positions agree with TRBD2. Trimming cost V 6 bases and J 6 bases; bases outside gene matches: 11. In germline, CDR1 is SGHTA, CDR2 FQGNSA. The CDR3 consists of 15 residues.

The chain links TRBV19 to TRBJ1-2; no clear D. Trimming pared 0 bases from V and 3 bases from J, leaving 14 bases between. Germline loops: CDR1 LNHDA, CDR2 SQIVND (reference sequence). This CDR3 spans 16 amino acids. The CDR3, as DNA: TGTGCCAGTAGTATAGACCCCAGGATCACGGACTATGGCTACACCTTC. It codes for CASSIDPRITDYGYTF.

V and J are TRBV7-3 and TRBJ1-6; D not resolved. The CDR3 length is 15 residues. CDR1 and CDR2 (germline): SGHTA, FQGTGA. V was shortened by 2 bases and J by 10 bases, with 15 bases between the two germline ends. The CDR3, as DNA: TGTGCCAGCAGCTTAGCACGGGGTGATAGCTCACCCCTCCACTTT. Residues: CASSLARGDSSPLHF.

J is TRBJ1-1 and V is TRBV7-9; no reliable D call. The CDR3 is 13 residues long. CDR1 is SEHNR, CDR2 FQNEAQ, per germline (reference sequence). The V end lost 2 bases, the J end lost 1 base, and 5 bases lay between the germline ends. The CDR3 nucleotides are TGTGCCAGCAGCTTAATGGCGAACACTGAAGCTTTCTTT. Amino acid sequence: CASSLMANTEAFF.

This chain joins TRBV5-1 and TRBJ1-6, with D uncertain. V was trimmed by 4 bases and J by 7 bases, leaving 9 bases between them. Germline assignment: CDR1 SGHRS and CDR2 YFSETQ. CDR3 length equals 13 residues. CDR3 region: CASSPVPNSPLHF. DNA of the CDR3: TGCGCCAGCAGCCCCGTCCCGAATTCACCCCTCCACTTT.

This chain uses TRBV14 with TRBJ2-5; tentatively, D is TRBD1 (6 bases). Germline CDR1 SGHDN, CDR2 FVKESK. V shed 5 bases and J shed 2 bases, with 12 bases lying between them. The CDR3 is made up of 14 amino acids. The CDR3: CASSDYDRQETQYF. DNA of the CDR3: TGTGCCAGCAGCGACTACGACAGGCAAGAGACCCAGTACTTC. Variable domain in full (rest from reference TRBV14 and TRBJ2-5): EAGVTQFPSHSVIEKGQTVTLRCDPISGHDNLYWYRRVMGKEIKFLLHFVKESKQDESGMPNNRFLAERTGGTYSTLKVQPAELEDSGVYFCASSDYDRQETQYFGPGTRLLVL.

The rearrangement joins TRBV28 to TRBJ2-2; 9 positions agree with TRBD1. This CDR3 spans 17 amino acids. CDR1 is MDHEN and CDR2 is SYDVKM in the germline V gene. The V gene end was trimmed by 5 bases and the J gene end by 6 bases; junction bases not matched to a gene: 13. CDR3 protein: CASSDGQGPAVAGELFF. CDR3 bases: TGTGCCAGCAGTGACGGACAGGGGCCGGCGGTAGCCGGGGAGCTGTTTTTT.